This is a list of T cell receptor beta chains from one sample in a study of cytomegalovirus exposure and HLA in healthy donors. Sequenced by immunoSEQ multiplex PCR; TCRdb stores in-frame clones only, minus some. The sample carries 150,000 to 200,000 clones, around 67% recorded once. The specimen sequenced was PBMCs. The receptors derive from a woman younger than 35 in good health and CMV-seropositive. Both conserved end residues are part of each CDR3. A D gene is named only where the DNA matches it firmly. The size of a clone is reported for some rows only, either as once, few or many, or as a class for expanded clones.

j_gene	abundance	v_gene	d_gene	CDR3nt	CDR3aa
TRBJ1-2	few	TRBV2	TRBD1	TGTGCCAGCCGGATGGACAGGGGGCGATCTAACTATGGCTACACCTTC	CASRMDRGRSNYGYTF
TRBJ1-5	NA	TRBV19	NA	TGTGCCGCTCAGGGGAGAGGGCATCAGCCCCAGCATTTT	CAAQGRGHQPQHF
TRBJ2-3	NA	TRBV6-1	NA	TGTGCCAGCAGGGGCGTGGGTGGTTTAGCAGATACGCAGTATTTT	CASRGVGGLADTQYF
TRBJ2-5	NA	TRBV7-8	NA	TGTGCCAGCAGCTTAGTGGCCTCTAGGGGGGAGACCCAGTACTTC	CASSLVASRGETQYF
TRBJ1-4	NA	TRBV27	NA	TGTGCCAGCACCTCCCCGCGGATCCCTAATGAAAAACTGTTTTTT	CASTSPRIPNEKLFF
TRBJ2-2	NA	TRBV28	TRBD1	TGTGCCAGCAGTTTACAGGGGGCTAACACCGGGGAGCTGTTTTTT	CASSLQGANTGELFF
TRBJ2-5	NA	TRBV28	NA	TGTGCCAGCAGTTTCTCCTTCCCCGTGGGAGAGGAGACCCAGTACTTC	CASSFSFPVGEETQYF
TRBJ1-1	NA	TRBV5-1	NA	TGCGCCAGCAGCCGTACTCCCGAAGGGAGGGCTTTCTTT	CASSRTPEGRAFF
TRBJ1-2	NA	TRBV7-9	TRBD1	TGTGCCAGCAGCTTAGTAGGGGGCGCGGACTATGGCTACACCTTC	CASSLVGGADYGYTF
TRBJ2-7	few	TRBV30	TRBD1	TGTGCCTGGCAGACAGGGTCTGGGCTAACCTACGAGCAGTACTTC	CAWQTGSGLTYEQYF
TRBJ2-1	NA	TRBV11-2	TRBD2	TGTGCCAGCAGCTTCGGGACTAGCGGGGGACGTTACAATGAGCAGTTCTTC	CASSFGTSGGRYNEQFF
TRBJ2-2	NA	TRBV27	NA	TGTGCCAGCAGTCCTCGGGGATTGGTCGGGGAGCTGTTTTTT	CASSPRGLVGELFF
TRBJ2-1	once	TRBV9	TRBD2	TGTGCCAGCAGCGCCAGTAGCGGGAGAAGCAACAATGAGCAGTTCTTC	CASSASSGRSNNEQFF
TRBJ2-7	NA	TRBV19	NA	TGTGCCAGTAGTATACAGGGGAGCCCCGAGCAGTACTTC	CASSIQGSPEQYF
TRBJ1-2	NA	TRBV9	TRBD1	TGTGCCAGCAGTACAGGACAGGTAGACTATGGCTACACCTTC	CASSTGQVDYGYTF
TRBJ2-2	NA	TRBV28	NA	TGTGCCAGCAGTTTATTGAGCGGGTTGAACACCGGGGAGCTGTTTTTT	CASSLLSGLNTGELFF
TRBJ2-7	few	TRBV6-1	NA	TGTGCCAGCAGTGCCCGGGAACGTGGGGTTGCCTACGAGCAGTACTTC	CASSARERGVAYEQYF
TRBJ2-7	few	TRBV28	TRBD1	TGTGCCACCGCGCCAGGGGGTAGCTCCTACGAGCAGTACTTC	CATAPGGSSYEQYF
TRBJ1-5	few	TRBV2	NA	TGTGCCAGCAAGGGAGGGGCTAGTCAGCCCCAGCATTTT	CASKGGASQPQHF
TRBJ1-2	NA	TRBV11-3	NA	TGTGCCAGCAGCTCCGCCAGGATCCTTAGTTCTAAATATGGCTACACCTTC	CASSSARILSSKYGYTF
TRBJ1-1	NA	TRBV30	NA	TGTGCCTGGAGTTCATACACTGAAGCTTTCTTT	CAWSSYTEAFF
TRBJ1-4	once	TRBV9	NA	TGTGCCAGCAGCGCATCCTCGTCGGGGAGAGGACTGTTTTTT	CASSASSSGRGLFF
TRBJ2-7	few	TRBV7-8	TRBD1	TGTGCCAGCAGCTTACCAGACCGGGACAGAAAATCCTACGAGCAGTACTTC	CASSLPDRDRKSYEQYF
TRBJ2-3	NA	TRBV19	TRBD1	TGTGCCAGTAGTACGCGGACAGGGGGCATAGGTACAGATACGCAGTATTTT	CASSTRTGGIGTDTQYF
TRBJ2-2	NA	TRBV28	NA	TGTGCCAGCAATCCCTGGACACAGTCCGGGGAGCTGTTTTTT	CASNPWTQSGELFF
TRBJ2-1	NA	TRBV7-6	TRBD2	TGTGCCAGCAGCTTAATGGGGACTAGCGCTGAGCAGTTCTTC	CASSLMGTSAEQFF
TRBJ1-6	NA	TRBV7-9	NA	TGTGCCAGCAGCTCTAGTATCGGCGTGGGCTCCTATAATTCACCCCTCCACTTT	CASSSSIGVGSYNSPLHF
TRBJ2-4	NA	TRBV6-6	NA	TGTGCCAGCCTACAGGGAGACGAAAACATTCAGTACTTC	CASLQGDENIQYF
TRBJ2-1	NA	TRBV5-4	TRBD2	TGTGCCAGCAGCTTGGCTAGCGGGAGCATCGAGCAGTTCTTC	CASSLASGSIEQFF
TRBJ2-5	once	TRBV30	TRBD2	TGTGCCTGGAGTGTACCCCTGCGGGAGGGCCCGTGGAGCCAAGAGACCCAGTACTTC	CAWSVPLREGPWSQETQYF
TRBJ1-1	NA	TRBV11-3	NA	TGTGCCAGTGCCAGACAGATGAACACTGAAGCTTTCTTT	CASARQMNTEAFF
TRBJ1-5	once	TRBV5-6	NA	TGTGCCAGCAGCTTGGGGGGCGGGCCCCAGCATTTT	CASSLGGGPQHF
TRBJ2-7	NA	TRBV7-9	TRBD1	TGTGCCAGCAGCCATGGACAGGGGCGGTACGAGCAGTACTTC	CASSHGQGRYEQYF
TRBJ1-5	few	TRBV9	NA	TGTGCCAGCAGCCCCGGAGGGTGGGGCAATCAGCCCCAGCATTTT	CASSPGGWGNQPQHF
TRBJ2-7	once	TRBV5-1	TRBD2	TGCGCCAGCAGCCTTGGGACTAGCACCCTAGGTGGGGAGTACTTC	CASSLGTSTLGGEYF
TRBJ2-7	few	TRBV7-9	TRBD1	TGTGCCAGCAGCTCGCCCAGTCGGGACAGCGGACATCTTAGCTACGAGCAGTACTTC	CASSSPSRDSGHLSYEQYF
TRBJ2-3	NA	TRBV2	NA	TGTGCCAGCAGTCATTCATCAGTGGAGTTCGTGGATACGCAGTATTTT	CASSHSSVEFVDTQYF
TRBJ1-2	NA	TRBV19	NA	TGTGCCAGTCAGGGGAATGGCTACACCTTC	CASQGNGYTF
TRBJ1-3	NA	TRBV11-3	TRBD1	TGTGCCAGCAGCATGACAGGGGTCTCTGGAAACACCATATATTTT	CASSMTGVSGNTIYF
TRBJ2-5	NA	TRBV5-1	NA	TGCGCCAGCGGCGTCTTGACAGCCGCTGGGGAGGAGCAGTACTTC	CASGVLTAAGEEQYF
TRBJ2-2	NA	TRBV19	NA	TGTGCCAGTAGTACTCTAAGGACAGGGGAGCTGTTTTTT	CASSTLRTGELFF
TRBJ1-4	NA	TRBV27	NA	TGTGCCAGCAGTCTAGCTGGGACAGAAAAACTGTTTTTT	CASSLAGTEKLFF
TRBJ2-2	NA	TRBV7-8	NA	TGTGCCAGCAGCTTAGGGCCAATGTTTGTCACCGGGGAGCTGTTTTTT	CASSLGPMFVTGELFF
TRBJ1-1	NA	TRBV7-9	NA	TGTGCCAGCATCGCCTGGAGAGGCAAAATGAACACTGAAGCTTTCTTT	CASIAWRGKMNTEAFF
TRBJ1-4	once	TRBV6-5	TRBD1	TGTGCCAGCAGTTACTCAGCGGCCAGGGGGAGTGAAAAACTGTTTTTT	CASSYSAARGSEKLFF
TRBJ1-6	NA	TRBV7-9	TRBD1	TGTGCCAGCAGCTTACAGGGGGCGGGCGGCTCACCCCTCCACTTT	CASSLQGAGGSPLHF
TRBJ2-7	NA	TRBV2	NA	TGTGCCAGCCTAAGGGTCGGACTTCTATACGAGCAGTACTTC	CASLRVGLLYEQYF
TRBJ1-2	NA	TRBV6-7	NA	TGTGCCAGCAGTCTAACAGGGTCCGGCTATGGCTACACCTTC	CASSLTGSGYGYTF
TRBJ1-1	once	TRBV18	TRBD1	TGTGCCAGCACGACCGGGACAGGGGGCACTGAAGCTTTCTTT	CASTTGTGGTEAFF
TRBJ2-3	few	TRBV5-1	NA	TGCGCCAGCAGCCCCCCAGCGGACCCTAGCACAGATACGCAGTATTTT	CASSPPADPSTDTQYF
TRBJ2-7	NA	TRBV5-8	TRBD2	TGTGCCAGCAGCACATACGGGACTAGCGGATACGAGCAGTACTTC	CASSTYGTSGYEQYF
TRBJ1-2	NA	TRBV28	TRBD1	TGTGCCAGCAGTGGGACAGGACCGCACGAGTATGGCTACACCTTC	CASSGTGPHEYGYTF
TRBJ1-1	once	TRBV7-9	NA	TGTGCCAGCAGCCCGACTGGACAAATGAACACTGAAGCTTTCTTT	CASSPTGQMNTEAFF
TRBJ2-5	once	TRBV7-7	NA	TGTGCTAGCAGCCCGGATGCTAGCAGCCTCCAAGAGACCCAGTACTTC	CASSPDASSLQETQYF